The 5 T cell receptor beta chains in this list originate from one sample, sequenced in a study of blood T cell repertoires in COVID-19. Sequencing used immunoSEQ multiplex PCR; TCRdb keeps in-frame clones, though not all of them. The sample has 350,000 to 400,000 clones; 75% to 90% are singletons. Sequenced: PBMCs or T cells enriched from blood (not recorded which). The source of these receptors is a young man who had recovered from COVID-19.

The chain links TRBV13 to TRBJ2-3, with TRBD2 matching over 10 bases. J was trimmed by 4 bases and V by 5 bases; bases with no gene match: 12. CDR1 is PRHDT, CDR2 FYEKMQ, per germline (reference sequence). This CDR3 comprises 17 residues. As DNA, the CDR3 is TGTGCCAGCAGCGGCCAGCGGGGGGGCACTACGGCAGATACGCAGTATTTT. Amino acid sequence: CASSGQRGGTTADTQYF.

The chain uses TRBV10-3 and TRBJ1-2, with a possible D match to TRBD1 (5 bases). Germline CDR1 reads ENHRY; CDR2 reads SYGVKD. Trimming removed 5 bases at V and 1 base at J, with 8 bases between. The CDR3 loop spans 13 amino acids. DNA of the CDR3: TGTGCCATCAGTATCAGGGTTAACTATGGCTACACCTTC. Residues: CAISIRVNYGYTF.

The rearrangement joins TRBV2 to TRBJ1-1; 7 nucleotides align to TRBD1. The germline V gene encodes CDR1 SNHLY and CDR2 FYNNEI. The CDR3 runs to 15 residues. Germline trimming cut 5 bases from V and 6 bases from J; bases unmatched to any gene: 12. The CDR3 region is CASSLTGTAGAEAFF. The CDR3 DNA reads TGTGCCAGCAGTCTCACCGGGACAGCGGGCGCTGAAGCTTTCTTT.

The chain uses TRBV5-1 and TRBJ1-2; D might be TRBD1 (5 bases). Germline V gives CDR1 SGHRS, CDR2 YFSETQ. V shed 4 bases and J shed 7 bases, with 20 bases lying between them. This CDR3 region has 15 residues. The CDR3 DNA reads TGCGCCAGCAGCGTGTCTGCCGGGCCCCAGGGTGGCTACACCTTC. Amino acid sequence: CASSVSAGPQGGYTF.

This chain connects TRBV5-5 to TRBJ2-3; D might be TRBD2 (5 bases). In germline, CDR1 is SGHKS, CDR2 YYEKEE (reference sequence). Trimming cost V 1 base and J 2 bases, with 14 bases left between them. The CDR3 contains 16 residues. The chain's CDR3 is CASSLNSVWSTDTQYF. The CDR3 DNA follows: TGTGCCAGCAGCTTGAATAGCGTTTGGTCCACAGATACGCAGTATTTT.